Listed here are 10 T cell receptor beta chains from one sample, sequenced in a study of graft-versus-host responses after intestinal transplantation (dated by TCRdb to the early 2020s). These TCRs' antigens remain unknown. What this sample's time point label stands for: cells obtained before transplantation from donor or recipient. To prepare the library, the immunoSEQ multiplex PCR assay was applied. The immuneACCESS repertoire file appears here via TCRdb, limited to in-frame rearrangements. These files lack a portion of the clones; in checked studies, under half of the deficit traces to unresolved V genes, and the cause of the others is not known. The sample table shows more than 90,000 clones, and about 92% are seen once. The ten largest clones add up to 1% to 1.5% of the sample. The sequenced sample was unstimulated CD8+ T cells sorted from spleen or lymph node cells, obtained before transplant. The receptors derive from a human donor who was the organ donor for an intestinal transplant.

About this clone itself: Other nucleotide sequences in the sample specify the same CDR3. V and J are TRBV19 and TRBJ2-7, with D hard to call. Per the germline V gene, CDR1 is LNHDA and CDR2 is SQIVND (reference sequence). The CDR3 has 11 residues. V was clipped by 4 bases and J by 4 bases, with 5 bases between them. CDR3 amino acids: CASSTGYEQYF. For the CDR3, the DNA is TGTGCCAGTAGTACAGGTTACGAGCAGTACTTC.

As DNA, the CDR3 is TGTGCCAGCAGCCAAAGAGCGGGAGAGAGTTGGTACGAGCAGTACTTC. Its protein is CASSQRAGESWYEQYF. This sequence joins TRBV4-2 and TRBJ2-7; 8 bases align to TRBD2. With 2 bases clipped from V and 4 bases from J, the junction kept 10 bases outside the gene matches. The CDR3 contains 16 residues. The germline V gene has CDR1 LGHNA and CDR2 YNFKEQ.

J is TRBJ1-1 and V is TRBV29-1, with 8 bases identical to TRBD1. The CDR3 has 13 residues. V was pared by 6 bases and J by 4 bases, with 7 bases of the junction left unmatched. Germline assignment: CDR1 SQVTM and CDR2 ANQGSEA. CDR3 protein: CSVLRDRSTEAFF. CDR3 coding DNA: TGCAGCGTACTCCGGGACAGGAGCACTGAAGCTTTCTTT.

The CDR3 reads CASSLQGYGYTF. As DNA, the CDR3 is TGTGCCAGCAGCCTCCAGGGGTATGGCTACACCTTC. This rearrangement joins TRBV7-2 to TRBJ1-2; possible D gene TRBD1, 6 bases. V shed 5 bases and J shed 5 bases, with 9 bases lying between them. The germline V gene has CDR1 SGHTA and CDR2 FQGNSA. The CDR3 sequence is 12 residues long.

CDR3 nucleotides: TGTGCCAGCAGTGAAGCCTTCGGGAGCTCCTACGAGCAGTACTTC. Amino acids: CASSEAFGSSYEQYF. The J gene is TRBJ2-7, the V gene TRBV25-1; tentatively, D is TRBD2 (6 bases). V was shortened by 2 bases and J by 0 bases, with 11 bases between the two germline ends. Germline V gene data show CDR1 as MGHDK and CDR2 as SYGVNS. The CDR3 has 15 residues.

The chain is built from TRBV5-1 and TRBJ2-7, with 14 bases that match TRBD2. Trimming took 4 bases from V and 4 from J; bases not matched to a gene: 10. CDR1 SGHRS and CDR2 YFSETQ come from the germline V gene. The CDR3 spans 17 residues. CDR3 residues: CASSATGLAGGGYEQYF. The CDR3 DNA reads TGCGCCAGCAGCGCGACCGGACTAGCGGGAGGAGGGTACGAGCAGTACTTC.

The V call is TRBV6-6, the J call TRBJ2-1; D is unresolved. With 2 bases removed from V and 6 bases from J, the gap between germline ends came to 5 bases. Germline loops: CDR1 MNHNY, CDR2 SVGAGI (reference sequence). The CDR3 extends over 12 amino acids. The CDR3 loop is CASSYPGNEQFF. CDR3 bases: TGTGCCAGCAGTTACCCCGGCAATGAGCAGTTCTTC.

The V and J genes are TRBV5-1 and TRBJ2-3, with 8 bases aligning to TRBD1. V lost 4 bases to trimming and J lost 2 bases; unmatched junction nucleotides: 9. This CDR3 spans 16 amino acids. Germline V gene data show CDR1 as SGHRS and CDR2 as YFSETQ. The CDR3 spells CASSPRTGMVTDTQYF. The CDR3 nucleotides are TGCGCCAGCAGCCCACGGACAGGGATGGTCACAGATACGCAGTATTTT. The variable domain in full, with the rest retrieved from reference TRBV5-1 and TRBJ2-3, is KAGVTQTPRYLIKTRGQQVTLSCSPISGHRSVSWYQQTPGQGLQFLFEYFSETQRNKGNFPGRFSGRQFSNSRSEMNVSTLELGDSALYLCASSPRTGMVTDTQYFGPGTRLTVL.

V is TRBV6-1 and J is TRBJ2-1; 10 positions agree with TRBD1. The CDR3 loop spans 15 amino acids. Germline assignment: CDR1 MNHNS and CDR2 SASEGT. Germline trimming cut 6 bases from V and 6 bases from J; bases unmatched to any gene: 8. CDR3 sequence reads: CASSLDRGPGNEQFF. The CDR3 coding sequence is TGTGCCAGCAGCCTTGACAGGGGGCCGGGCAATGAGCAGTTCTTC.

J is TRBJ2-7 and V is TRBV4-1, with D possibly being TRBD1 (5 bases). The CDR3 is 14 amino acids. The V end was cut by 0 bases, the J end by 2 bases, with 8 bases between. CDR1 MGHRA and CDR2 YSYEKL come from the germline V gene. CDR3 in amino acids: CASSQDRDAYEQYF. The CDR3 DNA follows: TGCGCCAGCAGCCAAGACAGGGATGCCTACGAGCAGTACTTC.